This T cell receptor beta chain was captured by sequencing in a study of cytomegalovirus exposure and HLA in healthy donors (dated by TCRdb to the late 2010s). Some background on the complete study: An earlier analysis of 587 of the donors reported 276 Gb of sequence data and 95 million to 120 million unique TCR beta sequences obtained from 150 million to 200 million T cells. Approximately 300 gigabases of sequencing data and approximately 91 million unique TCR sequences made up an early release that covered approximately 650 HLA-typed donors. The genetic ancestry cluster associated with self-reported Caucasian donors included 81% of the 300 to 400 genotyped donors. The study aimed to test whether signatures of past pathogen exposure could be identified by cataloging public T cell receptors. The study used immunosequencing to profile the T cell repertoires of approximately 640 subjects and linked those repertoires to cytomegalovirus serostatus. Along with the roughly 710-subject first cohort, a separate validation cohort of some 130 different subjects was used. To predict cytomegalovirus infection status, the study combined high-throughput TCR immunosequencing, statistical association of individual TCRs with disease status, and machine learning. A later analysis re-examined previously published TCR beta repertoires from just over 650 donors and added high-resolution HLA genotyping to investigate patterns of TCR occurrence. Rather than drawing on any new phenotypic data, the later analysis identified candidate immune exposures from TCR beta sequences and the way those sequences occurred across donors. In an earlier analysis of roughly 600 of the donors, high-throughput TCR beta sequencing was used to judge whether each TCR beta V gene segment behaved as functional or pseudogenic. Donor age, sex, ethnicity and CMV serostatus were collected together with the repertoire data. In a later genetic analysis, genome-wide SNP genotypes for about 65% of the 666 donors were used, and that subset was treated as a discovery cohort. All discovery cohort repertoires had been generated using a single sequencing platform. Both class I and class II loci were covered by HLA typing, at four-digit resolution. Typing coverage varied by locus: about 620-630 donors for A, B, C, DRB1 and DQB1; roughly 500 for DQA1; more than 600 for DPA1; approximately 450 for DPB1. About five DR-DQ haplotypes were treated as single units for association and clustering because of strong linkage in the cohort. Across roughly 420 genotyped donors of the cohort, an average of approximately 240,000 unique TCR beta nucleotide sequences per donor were sequenced, and around 19% of those sequences were non-productive.

Here is what the overall study found, with its caveats: The 87-base-pair reads could not distinguish some IMGT-functional V segments, including TRBV6-2 and TRBV6-3, so those segments were excluded. It was suggested by the authors that the approach could potentially be generalized to other disease states and immunological phenotypes. An association between a missense DCLRE1C variant and V-gene and J-gene trimming of TCR beta chains was found in a later genetic analysis and replicated in an independent cohort. Compared with the roughly 710-donor mean, donors in an Asian-associated ancestry cluster had fewer N-insertions in productive TCRs, according to a later genetic analysis. A later analysis found that HLA-associated TCR beta chains were more clonally expanded and had lower generation probabilities than equally common non-associated chains. When HLA alleles, especially DR and DQ, strongly co-occurred, attributing TCR associations to individual alleles was difficult. A further reported finding was that TCR beta sequences accurately predicted the HLA-A and HLA-B alleles for most subjects in the first cohort. Linkage disequilibrium might explain the correlated functional status among segregating V segments, but an unknown experimental factor could not be excluded. HLA typing was unavailable for some donors at each locus, so association tests used only the typed subset. According to a later analysis, most CMV-associated TCR beta chains appeared to be HLA-restricted, and the HLA associations seemed to be driven largely by CMV exposure. Only TCR beta chains were sequenced in this cohort, and the absence of alpha or paired-chain data limited detectable features. Cytomegalovirus status was reported to be diagnosed by the classifier with high specificity and sensitivity in both the original and validation cohorts. Broadly in line with IMGT annotations, most TCR beta V segments showed up in productive rearrangements about 87% or about 30% of the time in an earlier analysis of some 590 of the donors. Several of the top co-occurrence clusters appeared to be linked to parvovirus B19, influenza, CMV and Epstein-Barr virus, according to a later analysis. Presence/absence analyses assumed roughly uniform sequencing depth across donors, an assumption that may not hold. The earlier analysis of 587 of the donors excluded 15 to 20 rarely observed V segments, including chromosome 9 orphons, because counts were too low. In a later analysis, 15,000 to 20,000 TCR beta sequences were associated with specific HLA alleles at a false discovery rate of 0.05. Across donors, most TCR sequences were observed very rarely, whereas some public TCRs were present in many individuals. A few of the identified cytomegalovirus-associated TCR beta chains were confirmed in vitro to be specific for cytomegalovirus antigens. The sequencing pipeline was judged likely to have produced a cluster of highly shared sequence variants as a technical artifact. A total of fewer than 200 TCR beta chains were listed by the study as associated with cytomegalovirus. A later analysis found that TCR association rates varied across HLA loci, with DRB1 alleles showing the most associated TCRs and HLA-C alleles the fewest. The only immune exposure information available for the cohort was CMV serostatus.

The method was the immunoSEQ multiplex PCR assay. A mixture of 60 forward primers for TCR Vbeta segments and 13 reverse primers for TCR Jbeta segments was used in the multiplex PCR. A multiplex PCR assay on genomic DNA amplified the CDR3 region of rearranged TCR beta genes. The Illumina HiSeq System was used to sequence the amplified TCR beta libraries as 87-base-pair reads. The original methods were these. In a later analysis, roughly 80 million unique TCR beta chains were counted across the 500 to 700 repertoires, and roughly 11 million of these chains were shared by at least two donors. Raw reads were error-corrected and collapsed into unique sequences by a nearest-neighbor algorithm in which closely related sequences were merged to remove PCR and sequencing errors. CDR3 sequences were aligned to IMGT reference sequences to assign V, D and J gene segments. Each retained sequence needed at least a six-nucleotide match to both a V gene segment and a J gene segment. A rearrangement was called productive if the CDR3 had no stop codons and remained in frame with V and J, and every other rearrangement was called non-productive. CDR3 was defined by IMGT convention, running from the second conserved V-encoded cysteine to the conserved J-encoded phenylalanine. The earlier analysis of roughly 590 of the donors excluded sequences that lacked an unambiguous match to a single V gene segment. An earlier analysis of several hundred of the donors classified V segments as functional when productive rearrangements were above 56.7% and as segregating when the standard deviation between donors was above 5%. A statistical classification framework was developed to diagnose cytomegalovirus status using the catalog of TCR beta chain sequences. V and J gene assignment, in a later analysis, came from comparing TCR nucleotide sequences with IMGT/GENE-DB human TR gene sequences. A later analysis assigned CDR3 sequences and most-parsimonious VDJ recombination scenarios with the TCRdist pipeline. In a later analysis, every TCR beta chain was defined by the combination of its CDR3 amino acid sequence and its V-gene family, and reads without a unique V-gene family were dropped. To address suspected cross-contamination and a sequencing artifact, a later analysis removed a few hundred highly shared, low-generation-probability nucleotide sequences. A later analysis calculated a clonal expansion index for each public chain from normalized within-repertoire ranks of inferred template counts. Generation probabilities in a later analysis came from a VDJ recombination model fitted to out-of-frame rearrangements, and those results were checked against IGoR. Hypergeometric tests were used in a later analysis to score TCR-TCR, TCR-HLA and TCR-CMV co-occurrence, with a repertoire-size bias correction applied to the TCR pairs. False discovery rates were estimated in a later analysis by permuting HLA or CMV assignments 20 times. In a later analysis, co-occurring TCRs were grouped with DBSCAN, and TCRdist sequence similarity was added when clustering was performed within HLA-allele-positive subsets. Repertoires with fewer than 30,000 or more than 120,000 public chains were left out of co-occurrence clustering, as were five repertoires with anomalous nucleotide sharing. TCRdb mirrors the immuneACCESS table, restricted to in-frame sequences. Some clones are absent from its copies; in checked studies, under half trace to an unresolved V gene, and the reason for the others is unknown. The V and J calls and the clone size are those of that table, but D and trimming were determined from the DNA. In this sample the table shows 95,000 to 100,000 clones, roughly 10% of which occur a single time. Around 4.9% of the sample belongs to the ten largest clones.

The cohort comprised approximately 700 healthy bone marrow donors. At the time of sampling, all cohort members were nominally healthy, though unrecorded immune exposures were likely present. The donor was CMV seropositive and was included in the group of some 290 seropositive cohort members. Every donor gave a peripheral blood sample, and the peripheral blood mononuclear cells from that sample were used for TCR beta sequencing. Genomic DNA extraction from the blood cell samples was performed with the Qiagen DNeasy Blood Extraction Kit. The count of this clone is one. There is no known antigen for this receptor. Base quality data are lacking; no much larger clone is found one base away. At the junction V is shortened by 2 bases and J by 3 bases, with 13 bases in between. The CDR3 contains 15 residues, cysteine and phenylalanine counted. Solely the CDR3 DNA is kept, with 45 bases framed from the first base. CDR1 and CDR2, per the germline V gene, are WSHSY and SAAADI.

This sequence uses TRBV10-2 and TRBJ1-1, and perhaps TRBD1 as D gene, on 5 matching bases. The receptor was derived from a man aged 45-65 years in good health and CMV-seropositive. The sample consisted of PBMCs. The nucleotide sequence is TGCGCCAGCAGTGAGGCAAGAGGCAGGGACACTGAAGCTTTCTTT. Its translation reads: CASSEARGRDTEAFF.